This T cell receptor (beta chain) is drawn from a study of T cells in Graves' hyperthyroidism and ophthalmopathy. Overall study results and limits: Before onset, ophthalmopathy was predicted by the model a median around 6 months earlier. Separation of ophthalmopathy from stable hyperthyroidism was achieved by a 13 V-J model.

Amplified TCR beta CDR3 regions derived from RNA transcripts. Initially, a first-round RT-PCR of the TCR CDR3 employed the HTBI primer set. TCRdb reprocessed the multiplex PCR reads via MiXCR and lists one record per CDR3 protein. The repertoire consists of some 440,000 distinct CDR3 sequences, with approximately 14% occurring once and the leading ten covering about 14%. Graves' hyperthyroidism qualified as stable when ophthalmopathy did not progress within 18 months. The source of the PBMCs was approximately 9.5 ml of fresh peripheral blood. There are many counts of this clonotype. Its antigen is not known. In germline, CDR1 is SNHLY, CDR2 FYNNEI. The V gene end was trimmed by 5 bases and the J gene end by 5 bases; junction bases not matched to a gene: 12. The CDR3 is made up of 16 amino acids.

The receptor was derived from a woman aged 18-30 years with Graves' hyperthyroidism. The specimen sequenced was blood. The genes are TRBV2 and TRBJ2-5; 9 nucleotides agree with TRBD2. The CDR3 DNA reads TGTGCCAGCAGTTTCGGCGGGAGGGCCTTGGCGGAGACCCAGTACTTC. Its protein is CASSFGGRALAETQYF.